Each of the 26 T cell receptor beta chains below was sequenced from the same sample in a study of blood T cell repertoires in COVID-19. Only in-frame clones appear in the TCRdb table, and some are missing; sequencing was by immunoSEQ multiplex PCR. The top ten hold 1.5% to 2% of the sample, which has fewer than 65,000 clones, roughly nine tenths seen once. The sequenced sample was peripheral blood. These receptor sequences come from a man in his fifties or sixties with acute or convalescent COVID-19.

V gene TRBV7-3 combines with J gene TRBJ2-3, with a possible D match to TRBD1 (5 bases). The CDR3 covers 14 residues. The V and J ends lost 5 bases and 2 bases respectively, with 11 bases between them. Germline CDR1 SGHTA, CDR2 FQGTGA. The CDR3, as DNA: TGTGCCAGCAGCCGCGACAGCAACACAGATACGCAGTATTTT. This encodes CASSRDSNTDTQYF.

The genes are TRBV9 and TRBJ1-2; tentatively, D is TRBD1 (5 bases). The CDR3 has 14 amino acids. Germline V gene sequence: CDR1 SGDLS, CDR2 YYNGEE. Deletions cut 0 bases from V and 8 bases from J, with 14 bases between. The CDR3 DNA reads TGTGCCAGCAGCGTAGGGACATCCCAGAGGGGCTACACCTTC. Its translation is CASSVGTSQRGYTF.

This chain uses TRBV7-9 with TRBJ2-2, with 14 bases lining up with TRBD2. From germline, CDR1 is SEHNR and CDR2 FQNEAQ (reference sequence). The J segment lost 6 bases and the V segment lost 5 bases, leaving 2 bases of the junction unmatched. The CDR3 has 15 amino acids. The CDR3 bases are TGTGCCAGCAGCCCGGGACTAGCGGGGGCCGGGGAGCTGTTTTTT. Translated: CASSPGLAGAGELFF.

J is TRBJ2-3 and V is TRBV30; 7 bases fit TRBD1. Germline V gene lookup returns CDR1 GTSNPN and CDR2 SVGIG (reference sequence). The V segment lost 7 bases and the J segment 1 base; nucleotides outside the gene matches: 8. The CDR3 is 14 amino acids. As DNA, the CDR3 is TGTGCCTTCCATACAGGGGATGGCACAGATACGCAGTATTTT. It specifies CAFHTGDGTDTQYF.

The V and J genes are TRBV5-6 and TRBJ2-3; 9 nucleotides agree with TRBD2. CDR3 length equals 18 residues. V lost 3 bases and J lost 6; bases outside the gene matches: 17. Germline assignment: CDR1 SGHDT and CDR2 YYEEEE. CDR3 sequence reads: CASSSFSGSGGVSDTQYF. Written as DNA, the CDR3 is TGTGCCAGCAGCTCTTTTTCGGGTAGCGGGGGAGTATCCGATACGCAGTATTTT.

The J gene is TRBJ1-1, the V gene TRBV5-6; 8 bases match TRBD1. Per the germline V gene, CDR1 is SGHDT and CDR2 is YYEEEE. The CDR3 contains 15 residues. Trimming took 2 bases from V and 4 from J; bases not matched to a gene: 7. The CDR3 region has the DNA TGTGCCAGCAGCTTTCAGGGGGCGGTGAGCACTGAAGCTTTCTTT. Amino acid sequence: CASSFQGAVSTEAFF. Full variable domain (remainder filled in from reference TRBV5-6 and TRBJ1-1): DAGVTQSPTHLIKTRGQQVTLRCSPKSGHDTVSWYQQALGQGPQFIFQYYEEEERQRGNFPDRFSGHQFPNYSSELNVNALLLGDSALYLCASSFQGAVSTEAFFGQGTRLTVV.

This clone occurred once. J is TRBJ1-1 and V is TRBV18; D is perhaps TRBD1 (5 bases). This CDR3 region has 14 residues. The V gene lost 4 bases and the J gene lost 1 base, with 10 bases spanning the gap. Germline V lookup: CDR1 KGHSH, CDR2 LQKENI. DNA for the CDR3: TGTGCCAGCTCACAGGTTGGACAGAACACTGAAGCTTTCTTT. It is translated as CASSQVGQNTEAFF.

CDR3 sequence reads: CASRPGGDGMNEKLFF. The DNA for the CDR3 is TGTGCCAGCAGACCTGGCGGGGACGGCATGAATGAAAAACTGTTTTTT. The gene calls are TRBV7-9 and TRBJ1-4, with TRBD1 as a possible D gene (5 bases). The V end was cut by 6 bases, the J end by 5 bases, with 19 bases between. The germline V gene encodes CDR1 SEHNR and CDR2 FQNEAQ (reference sequence). This CDR3 region has 16 residues.

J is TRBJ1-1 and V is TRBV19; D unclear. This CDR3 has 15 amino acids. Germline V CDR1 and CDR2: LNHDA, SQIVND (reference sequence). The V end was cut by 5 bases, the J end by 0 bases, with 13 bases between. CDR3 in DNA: TGTGCCAGTAGTCCCCGAGGCACTTTGAACACTGAAGCTTTCTTT. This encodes CASSPRGTLNTEAFF.

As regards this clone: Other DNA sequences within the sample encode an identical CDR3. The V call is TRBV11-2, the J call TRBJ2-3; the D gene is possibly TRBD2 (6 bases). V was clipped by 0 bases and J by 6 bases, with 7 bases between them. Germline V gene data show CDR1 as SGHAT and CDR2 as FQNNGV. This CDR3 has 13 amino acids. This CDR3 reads CASSLDRGDTQYF. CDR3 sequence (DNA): TGTGCCAGCAGCTTAGATCGGGGGGATACGCAGTATTTT.

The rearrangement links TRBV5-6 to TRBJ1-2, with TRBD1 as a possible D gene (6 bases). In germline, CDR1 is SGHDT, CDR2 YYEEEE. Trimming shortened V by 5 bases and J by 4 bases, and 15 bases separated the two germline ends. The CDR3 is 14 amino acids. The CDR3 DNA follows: TGTGCCAGCAGGCCCAGGGGTTATCTCTATGGCTACACCTTC. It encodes CASRPRGYLYGYTF.

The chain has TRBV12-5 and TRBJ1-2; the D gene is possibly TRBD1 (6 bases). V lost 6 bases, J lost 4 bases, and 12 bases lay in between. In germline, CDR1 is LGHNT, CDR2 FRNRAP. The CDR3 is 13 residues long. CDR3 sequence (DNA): TGTGCTAGTGGGTTGCAGGGGCCCTATGGCTACACCTTC. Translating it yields CASGLQGPYGYTF.

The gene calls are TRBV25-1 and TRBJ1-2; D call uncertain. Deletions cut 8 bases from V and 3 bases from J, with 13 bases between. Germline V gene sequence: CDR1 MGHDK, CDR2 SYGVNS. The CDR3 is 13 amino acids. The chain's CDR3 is CASSEGLDYGYTF. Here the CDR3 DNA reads TGTGCCAGCTCGGAGGGTTTGGACTATGGCTACACCTTC.

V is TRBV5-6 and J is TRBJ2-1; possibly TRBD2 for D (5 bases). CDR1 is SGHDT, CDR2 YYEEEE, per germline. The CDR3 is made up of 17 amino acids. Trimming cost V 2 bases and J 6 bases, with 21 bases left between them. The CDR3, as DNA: TGTGCCAGCAGCTTAGGGAGACGGGGTCCTGTGCCCAATGAGCAGTTCTTC. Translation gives CASSLGRRGPVPNEQFF.

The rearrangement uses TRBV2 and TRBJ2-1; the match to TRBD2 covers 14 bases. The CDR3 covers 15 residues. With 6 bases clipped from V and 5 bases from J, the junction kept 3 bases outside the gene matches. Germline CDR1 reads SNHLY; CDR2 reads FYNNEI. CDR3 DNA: TGTGCCAGCAGGGGACTAGCGGGGGCCCACAATGAGCAGTTCTTC. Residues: CASRGLAGAHNEQFF. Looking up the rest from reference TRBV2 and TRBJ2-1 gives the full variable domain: EPEVTQTPSHQVTQMGQEVILRCVPISNHLYFYWYRQILGQKVEFLVSFYNNEISEKSEIFDDQFSVERPDGSNFTLKIRSTKLEDSAMYFCASRGLAGAHNEQFFGPGTRLTVL.

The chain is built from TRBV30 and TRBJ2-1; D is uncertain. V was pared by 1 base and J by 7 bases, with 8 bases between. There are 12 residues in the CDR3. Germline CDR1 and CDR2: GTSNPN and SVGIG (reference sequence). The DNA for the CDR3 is TGTGCCTGGAGTGGAGGAAGGAATGAGCAGTTCTTC. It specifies CAWSGGRNEQFF. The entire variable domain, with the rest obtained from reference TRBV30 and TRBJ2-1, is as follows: SQTIHQWPATLVQPVGSPLSLECTVEGTSNPNLYWYRQAAGRGLQLLFYSVGIGQISSEVPQNLSASRPQDRQFILSSKKLLLSDSGFYLCAWSGGRNEQFFGPGTRLTVL.

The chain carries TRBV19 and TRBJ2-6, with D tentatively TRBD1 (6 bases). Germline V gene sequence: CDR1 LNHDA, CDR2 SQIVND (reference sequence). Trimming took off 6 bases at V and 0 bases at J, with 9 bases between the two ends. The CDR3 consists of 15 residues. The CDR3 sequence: CASRAGVSGANVLTF. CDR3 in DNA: TGTGCCAGTAGGGCAGGGGTCTCTGGGGCCAACGTCCTGACTTTC. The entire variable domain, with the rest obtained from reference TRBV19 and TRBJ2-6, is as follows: DGGITQSPKYLFRKEGQNVTLSCEQNLNHDAMYWYRQDPGQGLRLIYYSQIVNDFQKGDIAEGYSVSREKKESFPLTVTSAQKNPTAFYLCASRAGVSGANVLTFGAGSRLTVL.

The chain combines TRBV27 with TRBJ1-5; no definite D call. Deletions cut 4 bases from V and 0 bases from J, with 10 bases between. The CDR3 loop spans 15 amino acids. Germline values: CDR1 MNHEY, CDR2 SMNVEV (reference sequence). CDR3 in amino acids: CASSYGPYSNQPQHF. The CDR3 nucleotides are TGTGCCAGCAGTTATGGGCCCTATAGCAATCAGCCCCAGCATTTT.

The CDR3 DNA is TGTGCCAGCAGCTTAGAGAGGGTGGGATATAATTCACCCCTCCACTTT. It yields the protein CASSLERVGYNSPLHF. This sequence joins TRBV7-2 and TRBJ1-6; D is unresolved. The CDR3 covers 16 residues. CDR1 is SGHTA and CDR2 is FQGNSA in the germline V gene. Trimming shortened V by 1 base and J by 4 bases, and 11 bases separated the two germline ends. The variable domain in full, with the rest retrieved from reference TRBV7-2 and TRBJ1-6, is GAGVSQSPSNKVTEKGKDVELRCDPISGHTALYWYRQSLGQGLEFLIYFQGNSAPDKSGLPSDRFSAERTGGSVSTLTIQRTQQEDSAVYLCASSLERVGYNSPLHFGNGTRLTVT.

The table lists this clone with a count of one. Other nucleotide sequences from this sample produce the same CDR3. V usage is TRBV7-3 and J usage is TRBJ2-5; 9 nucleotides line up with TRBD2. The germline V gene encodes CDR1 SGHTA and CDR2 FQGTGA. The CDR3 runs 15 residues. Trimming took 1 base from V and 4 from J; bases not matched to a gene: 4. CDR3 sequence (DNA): TGTGCCAGCAGCTTAAGCGGGGGGGCCTCAGAGACCCAGTACTTC. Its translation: CASSLSGGASETQYF.

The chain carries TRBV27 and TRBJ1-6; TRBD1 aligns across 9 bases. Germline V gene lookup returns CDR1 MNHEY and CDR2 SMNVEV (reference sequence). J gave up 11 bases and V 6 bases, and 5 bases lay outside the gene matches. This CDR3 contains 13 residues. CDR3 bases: TGTGCCAGCAGGGGGACAGGGCTGGCACCCCTCCACTTT. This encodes CASRGTGLAPLHF.

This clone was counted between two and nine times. The DNA of the CDR3 is TGTGCCAGCAGCTCAAGACAGGGTTCCACCTTCTTCTACGAGCAGTACTTC. Translated: CASSSRQGSTFFYEQYF. The V and J genes are TRBV5-6 and TRBJ2-7; 7 bases align to TRBD1. This CDR3 comprises 17 residues. Looked up from germline, CDR1 is SGHDT and CDR2 is YYEEEE. The V gene end was trimmed by 3 bases and the J gene end by 3 bases; junction bases not matched to a gene: 15.

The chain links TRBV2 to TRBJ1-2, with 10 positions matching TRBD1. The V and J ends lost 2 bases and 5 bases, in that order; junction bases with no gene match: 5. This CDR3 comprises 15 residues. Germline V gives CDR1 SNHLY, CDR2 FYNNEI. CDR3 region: CASSERDRGRYGYTF. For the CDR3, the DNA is TGTGCCAGCAGTGAACGGGACAGGGGAAGATATGGCTACACCTTC. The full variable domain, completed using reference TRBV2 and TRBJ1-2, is EPEVTQTPSHQVTQMGQEVILRCVPISNHLYFYWYRQILGQKVEFLVSFYNNEISEKSEIFDDQFSVERPDGSNFTLKIRSTKLEDSAMYFCASSERDRGRYGYTFGSGTRLTVV.

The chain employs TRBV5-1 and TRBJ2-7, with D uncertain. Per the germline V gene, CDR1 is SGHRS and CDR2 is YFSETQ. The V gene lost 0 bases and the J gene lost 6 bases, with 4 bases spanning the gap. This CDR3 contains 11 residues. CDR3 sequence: CASSLASEQYF. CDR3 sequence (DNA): TGCGCCAGCAGCTTGGCTTCCGAGCAGTACTTC.

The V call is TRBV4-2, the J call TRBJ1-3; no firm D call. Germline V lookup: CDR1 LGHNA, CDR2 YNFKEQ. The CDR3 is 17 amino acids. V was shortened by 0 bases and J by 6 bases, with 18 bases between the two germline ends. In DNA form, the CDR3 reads TGTGCCAGCAGCCAAGAGCCGAGCTCCACTTATGAAAACACCATATATTTT. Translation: CASSQEPSSTYENTIYF.

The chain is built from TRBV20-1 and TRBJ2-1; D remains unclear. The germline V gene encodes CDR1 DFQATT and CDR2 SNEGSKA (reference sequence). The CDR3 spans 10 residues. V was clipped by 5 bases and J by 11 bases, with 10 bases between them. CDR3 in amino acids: CSAPDSQQFF. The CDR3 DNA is TGCAGTGCTCCGGATAGCCAGCAGTTCTTC.